These 29 T cell receptor beta chains came from one sample sequenced in a study of blood T cells in healthy people across ages (dated by TCRdb to the mid-2010s). Library generation was performed with 5' RACE. Sequencing was performed on an Illumina HiSeq 2500. A second PCR of about 7 to 12 cycles was run with a J-beta primer mix and a sample-barcoded 5' primer. TCRdb took the public reads, trimmed them with fastp at Q25, ran MiXCR for clone calling and kept in-frame beta chains. Each record represents a unique CDR3 protein, reported with the most common genes and DNA among its rows. In all, the sample holds 850,000 or so distinct CDR3 sequences, and 29% of those were seen once. The top ten hold around a sixth of the sample. The sequenced material came from blood. Receptors originate from a woman of 80 years or more in good health.

Notes on this clonotype: This may come from a read error, since a much larger clone is one base off. This CDR3 reads CSVVVTTVGYTF. CDR3 bases: TGCAGCGTTGTCGTGACCACGGTGGGCTACACCTTC. J is TRBJ1-2 and V is TRBV29-1, with unresolved D. V gave up 4 bases and J gave up 8 bases, with 14 bases separating them. The CDR3 has 12 residues. Germline V gives CDR1 SQVTM, CDR2 ANQGSEA.

This clonotype has at least ten counts. This chain links TRBV27 with TRBJ1-5; D not resolved. The V end was cut by 5 bases, the J end by 0 bases, with 8 bases between. The CDR3 runs 14 residues. Germline V lookup: CDR1 MNHEY, CDR2 SMNVEV (reference sequence). CDR3 amino acids: CASSPGDSNQPQHF. Here the CDR3 DNA reads TGTGCCAGCAGTCCCGGAGATAGCAATCAGCCCCAGCATTTT.

With respect to this clonotype: A clone one base away is much larger, so this may be a read error. The chain uses TRBV5-1 and TRBJ2-5; 8 bases line up with TRBD2. CDR1 is SGHRS, CDR2 YFSETQ, per germline. Losses at the gene ends were 4 bases for V and 11 bases for J; bases not matched to a gene: 22. The CDR3 consists of 17 residues. The CDR3 loop is CASSRNGGASHNNEQYF. CDR3 nucleotide sequence: TGCGCCAGCAGCAGAAACGGGGGGGCCAGTCACAACAATGAGCAGTACTTC.

This clonotype has at least ten counts. The CDR3 is CASRPWGQGYGYTF. CDR3 DNA sequence: TGTGCCAGCAGACCATGGGGGCAGGGCTATGGCTACACCTTC. The rearrangement uses TRBV12-3 or TRBV12-4 and TRBJ1-2; possible D gene TRBD1, 6 bases. V was clipped by 6 bases and J by 4 bases, with 15 bases between them. The CDR3 sequence is 14 residues long.

This clonotype has at least ten counts. The chain has TRBV4-3 and TRBJ1-4; the D gene is possibly TRBD1 (5 bases). CDR1 and CDR2 from the germline V gene are LGHNA and YSLEER. V lost 1 base and J 5 bases, leaving 11 bases between the germline ends. The CDR3 is 15 amino acids. CDR3 amino acids: CASSQGDLTNEKLFF. The CDR3, as DNA: TGCGCCAGCAGCCAAGGGGACCTAACGAATGAAAAACTGTTTTTT.

The J gene is TRBJ2-1, the V gene TRBV24-1; a weak D match, TRBD1 (5 bases). The germline V gene encodes CDR1 KGHDR and CDR2 SFDVKD. The CDR3 contains 14 residues. V lost 7 bases, J lost 7 bases, and 16 bases lay in between. The CDR3 sequence is CATRDTGVRNEQFF. CDR3 DNA sequence: TGTGCCACCAGGGATACAGGCGTACGGAATGAGCAGTTCTTC.

This clonotype has more than one count but fewer than ten. It may be a read error: a sequence one base away is much more abundant. The rearrangement uses TRBV7-9 and TRBJ2-7; a possible D gene is TRBD2 (5 bases). The CDR3 extends over 14 amino acids. Deletions cut 1 base from V and 3 bases from J, with 10 bases between. The germline V gene has CDR1 SEHNR and CDR2 FQNEAQ (reference sequence). The CDR3: CASSLGWRHYEQYF. CDR3 sequence (DNA): TGTGCCAGCAGCTTAGGTTGGAGGCACTACGAGCAGTACTTC.

In this sample, this clonotype turned up many times. V is TRBV9 and J is TRBJ2-5; possibly TRBD1 or TRBD2 for D (5 bases each). This CDR3 has 14 amino acids. Germline-derived CDR1 and CDR2 are SGDLS and YYNGEE. Trimming stripped 0 bases from V and 7 bases from J, with 13 bases between. The CDR3 reads CASSVAGGSGTQYF. In DNA form, the CDR3 reads TGTGCCAGCAGCGTAGCTGGGGGAAGTGGGACCCAGTACTTC.

This clonotype was counted many times. The chain joins TRBV20-1 to TRBJ1-2, with a tentative D call TRBD1 (6 bases). Trimming removed 2 bases at V and 3 bases at J, with 22 bases between. In germline, CDR1 is DFQATT, CDR2 SNEGSKA (reference sequence). The CDR3 is made up of 17 amino acids. The CDR3 is CSARSTFEAGDHYGYTF. CDR3 nucleotides: TGCAGTGCTAGATCCACTTTCGAGGCAGGGGATCACTATGGCTACACCTTC.

This clonotype was counted between two and nine times. The rearrangement joins TRBV21-1 to TRBJ1-4. TRBV21-1 constitutes a pseudogene. The CDR3 totals 16 residues. In DNA, the CDR3 is TGTGCCAGCAGCAAAGGGTGGCAAGATTCTAATGAAAAACTGTTTTTT. Translation gives CASSKGWQDSNEKLFF.

The gene calls are TRBV7-6 and TRBJ1-5; D is possibly TRBD1 (6 bases). CDR1 and CDR2 (germline): SGHVS, FNYEAQ. The ends were cut back, 5 bases at V and 9 bases at J, with 29 bases in the middle. The CDR3 extends over 18 amino acids. The CDR3 DNA is TGTGCCAGCAGCCGGACACCTCCTGCACAGGGTGGGTTCCCGCCCCAGCATTTT. It translates to CASSRTPPAQGGFPPQHF.

Comment on this clonotype: Given a much more abundant clone one base away, this may be a read error. The V call is TRBV20-1, the J call TRBJ2-7; 8 bases agree with TRBD2. Germline loops: CDR1 DFQATT, CDR2 SNEGSKA (reference sequence). The CDR3 consists of 16 residues. V gave up 1 base and J gave up 7 bases; unmatched junction bases: 15. CDR3 amino acids: CSARGGSGGHHNEQYF. The DNA for the CDR3 is TGCAGTGCTAGAGGGGGGAGCGGGGGCCACCACAATGAGCAGTACTTC.

A few counts support this clonotype. A read error may produce the germline difference seen at one junction end. The J gene is TRBJ2-3, the V gene TRBV6-1; D unresolved. Germline CDR1 is MNHNS and CDR2 is SASEGT. This CDR3 is built from 12 residues. In nucleotides, the CDR3 is TGTGCCAACAGTAGGGTCACAGATACGCAGTATTTT. Amino acids: CANSRVTDTQYF.

Notes on this clonotype: Since a much larger clone is just one base distant, this may be a read error. The chain is built from TRBV20-1 and TRBJ2-5; perhaps D is TRBD1 or TRBD2 (5 bases each). Germline CDR1 DFQATT, CDR2 SNEGSKA (reference sequence). The V gene lost 2 bases and the J gene lost 6 bases, with 19 bases spanning the gap. The CDR3 is made up of 15 amino acids. CDR3 in amino acids: CSARLKGRTRQTQYF. For the CDR3, the DNA is TGCAGTGCTAGACTCAAGGGGAGAACGCGCCAGACCCAGTACTTC.

This clonotype was seen many times. This chain links TRBV3-1 with TRBJ2-1, with a tentative D call TRBD2 (5 bases). This CDR3 is 13 amino acids long. Trimming shortened V by 4 bases and J by 4 bases, and 8 bases separated the two germline ends. Germline lookup yields CDR1 LGHDT and CDR2 YNNKEL (reference sequence). The CDR3 protein is CASSRSGYNEQFF. The CDR3 DNA reads as TGTGCCAGCAGCCGGAGCGGATACAATGAGCAGTTCTTC.

This clonotype showed up many times. The chain is built from TRBV5-6 and TRBJ2-1; perhaps TRBD2 as D (5 bases). The CDR3 consists of 17 residues. V was pared by 0 bases and J by 4 bases, with 17 bases between. Per the germline V gene, CDR1 is SGHDT and CDR2 is YYEEEE. The CDR3 bases are TGTGCCAGCAGCTTGGCGGCGGGTGGCGACGAATACAATGAGCAGTTCTTC. This encodes CASSLAAGGDEYNEQFF. Using reference TRBV5-6 and TRBJ2-1 for the parts outside the CDR3, the full variable domain is DAGVTQSPTHLIKTRGQQVTLRCSPKSGHDTVSWYQQALGQGPQFIFQYYEEEERQRGNFPDRFSGHQFPNYSSELNVNALLLGDSALYLCASSLAAGGDEYNEQFFGPGTRLTVL.

J is TRBJ2-4 and V is TRBV7-2, with no clear D. The J call could be wrong; TRBJ2-7 is a better fit for the DNA end. This CDR3 spans 13 amino acids. Per germline, CDR1 SGHTA and CDR2 FQGNSA. The CDR3 sequence is CASSLGSWLEQYF. DNA of the CDR3: TGTGCCAGCAGCTTGGGTAGTTGGCTCGAGCAGTACTTC.

V and J are TRBV29-1 and TRBJ2-2; a weak D match, TRBD1 (5 bases). Trimming stripped 3 bases from V and 4 bases from J, with 12 bases between. Germline assignment: CDR1 SQVTM and CDR2 ANQGSEA. The CDR3 spans 14 residues. The chain's CDR3 is CSVDDSFGTGELFF. The CDR3 bases are TGCAGCGTTGATGACAGTTTCGGCACCGGGGAGCTGTTTTTT.

There are many counts of this clonotype. The V call is TRBV6-1, the J call TRBJ2-7, with TRBD1 identical over 8 bases. The trim removed 4 bases at V and 0 bases at J, leaving 17 bases unmatched. Germline values: CDR1 MNHNS, CDR2 SASEGT. The CDR3 extends over 19 amino acids. The CDR3 coding sequence is TGTGCCAGCAGTGGATCCGGGACAGGCGATCCCACAAACTCCTACGAGCAGTACTTC. Amino acids: CASSGSGTGDPTNSYEQYF.

Notes on this clonotype: This may be a read error: a much more frequent sequence differs by one nucleotide. V usage is TRBV7-2 and J usage is TRBJ1-2; D not certain. V lost 5 bases and J lost 2, with 9 bases in between. CDR1 is SGHTA and CDR2 is FQGNSA in the germline V gene. The CDR3 runs 13 residues. This CDR3 is CTSSPHINYGYTF. CDR3 DNA: TGTACCAGCAGCCCCCATATAAACTATGGCTACACCTTC.

This clonotype has more than one count but fewer than ten. The chain employs TRBV4-1 and TRBJ2-3, with 8 nucleotides matching TRBD2. Unmatched junction bases numbered 11, after V lost 6 bases and J lost 3 bases. This CDR3 is built from 16 residues. Germline values: CDR1 MGHRA, CDR2 YSYEKL. CDR3 nucleotides: TGCGCCAGCAGGCTCGGGGGGGGGATGAGTACAGATACGCAGTATTTT. Translating it yields CASRLGGGMSTDTQYF.

This clonotype has at least ten counts. This rearrangement joins TRBV18 to TRBJ2-1; the match to TRBD2 covers 8 bases. The CDR3 contains 14 residues. In germline, CDR1 is KGHSH, CDR2 LQKENI. Unmatched junction bases numbered 0, after V lost 1 base and J lost 4 bases. The CDR3 region is CASSPQRGYNEQFF. CDR3 nucleotide sequence: TGTGCCAGCTCACCACAGCGGGGGTACAATGAGCAGTTCTTC.

This clonotype has more than one count but fewer than ten. The V and J genes are TRBV20-1 and TRBJ2-5, with D possibly called TRBD1 or TRBD2 (5 bases each). Per germline, CDR1 DFQATT and CDR2 SNEGSKA (reference sequence). The CDR3 runs 15 residues. V dropped 1 base and J dropped 2 bases, with 14 bases sitting between them. The CDR3 DNA is TGCAGTGCTAGAGGGGCACGGGACGTGCAAGAGACCCAGTACTTC. It codes for CSARGARDVQETQYF.

This clonotype was observed a few times. This sequence joins TRBV6-5 and TRBJ1-3; D uncertain. Trimming took 7 bases from V and 2 from J, leaving 12 bases between them. This CDR3 is 14 amino acids long. The germline gives CDR1 MNHEY, CDR2 SVGAGI. The CDR3 DNA reads TGTGCCAGCACCGCAGCAGGTCCTGGAAACACCATATATTTT. It is translated as CASTAAGPGNTIYF.

The V gene is TRBV11-2, the J gene TRBJ1-1, with D uncertain. V shed 5 bases and J shed 1 base, with 17 bases lying between them. Germline V gives CDR1 SGHAT, CDR2 FQNNGV. The CDR3 has 16 amino acids. CDR3 sequence reads: CASSPRSGAGNTEAFF. CDR3 DNA sequence: TGTGCCAGCAGCCCCCGGTCCGGCGCCGGGAACACTGAAGCTTTCTTT.

This clonotype occurred many times. The chain has TRBV6-6 and TRBJ2-3; D may match TRBD1 or TRBD2 (5 bases each). The CDR3 extends over 16 amino acids. With 6 bases removed from V and 2 bases from J, the gap between germline ends came to 18 bases. Germline CDR1 and CDR2: MNHNY and SVGAGI (reference sequence). For the CDR3, the DNA is TGTGCCAGCAGCCGATTGGGGACCAGGACCACAGATACGCAGTATTTT. This sequence encodes CASSRLGTRTTDTQYF.

Only a few counts were recorded for this clonotype. The chain carries TRBV10-3 and TRBJ1-3, with a tentative D call TRBD1 (6 bases). CDR1 is ENHRY and CDR2 is SYGVKD in the germline V gene. This CDR3 is built from 14 residues. V lost 6 bases, J lost 2 bases, and 11 bases lay in between. The CDR3 sequence: CAIRPGDTGNTIYF. The CDR3 DNA reads TGTGCCATCAGGCCAGGGGACACTGGAAACACCATATATTTT.

This clonotype was counted only a few times. The chain couples TRBV7-2 to TRBJ2-5, with no clear D. The germline gives CDR1 SGHTA, CDR2 FQGNSA. The CDR3 consists of 16 residues. Deletions cut 6 bases from V and 4 bases from J, with 21 bases between. The CDR3 DNA reads TGTGCCAGCAGGTCTAAGGTCTTAGGGCTCCGAGAGACCCAGTACTTC. This encodes CASRSKVLGLRETQYF.

This sequence joins TRBV7-6 and TRBJ1-3; D perhaps matches TRBD1 (5 bases). From germline, CDR1 is SGHVS and CDR2 FNYEAQ. The CDR3 totals 15 residues. V lost 6 bases to trimming and J lost 0 bases, with 12 bases between them. CDR3 amino acids: CASRTAPYSGNTIYF. CDR3 in DNA: TGTGCCAGCAGGACAGCCCCCTACTCTGGAAACACCATATATTTT.